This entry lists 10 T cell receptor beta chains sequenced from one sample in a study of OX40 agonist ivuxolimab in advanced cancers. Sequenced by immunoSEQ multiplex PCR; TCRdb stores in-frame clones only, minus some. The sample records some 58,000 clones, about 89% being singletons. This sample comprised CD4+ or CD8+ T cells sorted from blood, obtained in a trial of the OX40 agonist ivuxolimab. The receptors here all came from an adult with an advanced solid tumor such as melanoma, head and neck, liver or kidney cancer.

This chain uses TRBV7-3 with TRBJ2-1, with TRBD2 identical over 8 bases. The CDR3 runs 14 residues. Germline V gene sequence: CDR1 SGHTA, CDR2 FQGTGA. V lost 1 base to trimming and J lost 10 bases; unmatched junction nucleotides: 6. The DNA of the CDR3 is TGTGCCAGCAGCTTAAATCCGGGGGGGCGAGAGCAGTTCTTC. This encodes CASSLNPGGREQFF.

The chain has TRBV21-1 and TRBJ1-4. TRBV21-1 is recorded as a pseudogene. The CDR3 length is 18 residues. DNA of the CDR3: TGTGCCAGCAGCAAAGTGAGGTTCTGGGTGTGGGGTAATGAAAAACTGTTTTTT. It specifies CASSKVRFWVWGNEKLFF.

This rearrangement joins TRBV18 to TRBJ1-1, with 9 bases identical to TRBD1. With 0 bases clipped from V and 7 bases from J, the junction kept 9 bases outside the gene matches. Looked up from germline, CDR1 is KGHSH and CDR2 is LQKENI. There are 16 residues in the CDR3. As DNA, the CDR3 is TGTGCCAGCTCACCACCGGGACAGGGACCCGCCGGTGAAGCTTTCTTT. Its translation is CASSPPGQGPAGEAFF.

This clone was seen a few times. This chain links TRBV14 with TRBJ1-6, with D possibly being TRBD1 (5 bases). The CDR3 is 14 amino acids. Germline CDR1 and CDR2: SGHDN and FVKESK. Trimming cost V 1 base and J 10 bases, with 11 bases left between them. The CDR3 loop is CASSQGGGGSPLHF. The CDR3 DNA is TGTGCCAGCAGCCAAGGTGGGGGGGGATCACCCCTCCACTTT. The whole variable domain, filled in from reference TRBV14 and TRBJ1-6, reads EAGVTQFPSHSVIEKGQTVTLRCDPISGHDNLYWYRRVMGKEIKFLLHFVKESKQDESGMPNNRFLAERTGGTYSTLKVQPAELEDSGVYFCASSQGGGGSPLHFGNGTRLTVT.

CDR3 sequence reads: CASSLTGNYGYTF. DNA of the CDR3: TGTGCCAGCAGTTTAACAGGGAACTATGGCTACACCTTC. The rearrangement links TRBV28 to TRBJ1-2; possibly TRBD1 for D (6 bases). The V gene lost 2 bases and the J gene lost 2 bases, with 6 bases spanning the gap. This CDR3 comprises 13 residues. Looked up from germline, CDR1 is MDHEN and CDR2 is SYDVKM.

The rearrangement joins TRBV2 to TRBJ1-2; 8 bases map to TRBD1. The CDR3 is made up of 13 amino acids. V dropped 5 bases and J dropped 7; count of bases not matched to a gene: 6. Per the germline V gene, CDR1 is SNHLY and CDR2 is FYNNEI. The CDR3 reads CASSQQGAGGYTF. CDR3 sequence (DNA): TGTGCCAGCAGTCAGCAGGGGGCGGGTGGCTACACCTTC.

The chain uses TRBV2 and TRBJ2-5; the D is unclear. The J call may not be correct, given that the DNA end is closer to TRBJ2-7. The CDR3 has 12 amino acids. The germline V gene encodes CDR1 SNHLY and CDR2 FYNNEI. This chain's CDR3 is CASEFSAYEQYF. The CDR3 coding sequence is TGTGCCAGCGAATTCTCAGCCTACGAGCAGTACTTC.

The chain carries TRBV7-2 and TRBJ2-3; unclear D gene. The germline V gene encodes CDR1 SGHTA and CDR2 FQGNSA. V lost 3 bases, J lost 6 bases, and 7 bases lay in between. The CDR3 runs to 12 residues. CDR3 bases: TGTGCCAGCAGCTTTGTTCCTGATACGCAGTATTTT. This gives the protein CASSFVPDTQYF.

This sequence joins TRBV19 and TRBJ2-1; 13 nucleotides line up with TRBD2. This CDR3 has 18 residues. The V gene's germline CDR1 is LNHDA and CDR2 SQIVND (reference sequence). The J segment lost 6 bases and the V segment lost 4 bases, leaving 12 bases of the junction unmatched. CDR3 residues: CASSKRTSGGFLGNEQFF. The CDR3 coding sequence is TGTGCCAGTAGTAAGAGGACTAGCGGGGGATTTCTTGGCAATGAGCAGTTCTTC.

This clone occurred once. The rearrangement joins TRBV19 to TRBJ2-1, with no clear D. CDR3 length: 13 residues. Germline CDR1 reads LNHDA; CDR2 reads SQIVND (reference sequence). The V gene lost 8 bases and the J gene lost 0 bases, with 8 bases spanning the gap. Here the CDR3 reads CASRQSSYNEQFF. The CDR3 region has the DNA TGTGCCAGTCGACAAAGCTCCTACAATGAGCAGTTCTTC.